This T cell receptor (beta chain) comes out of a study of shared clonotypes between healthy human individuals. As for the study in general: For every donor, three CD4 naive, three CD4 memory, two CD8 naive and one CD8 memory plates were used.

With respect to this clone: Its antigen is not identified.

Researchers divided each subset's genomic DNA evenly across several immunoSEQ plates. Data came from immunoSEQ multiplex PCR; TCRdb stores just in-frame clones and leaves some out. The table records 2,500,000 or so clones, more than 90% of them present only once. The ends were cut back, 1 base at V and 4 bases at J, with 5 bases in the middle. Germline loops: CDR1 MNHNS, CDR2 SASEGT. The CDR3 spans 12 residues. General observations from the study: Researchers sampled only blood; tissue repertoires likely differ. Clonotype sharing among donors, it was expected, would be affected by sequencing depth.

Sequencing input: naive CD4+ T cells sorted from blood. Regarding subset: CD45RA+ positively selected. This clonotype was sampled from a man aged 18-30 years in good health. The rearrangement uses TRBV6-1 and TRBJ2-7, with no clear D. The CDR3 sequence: CASSEGRYEQYF. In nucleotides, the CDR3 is TGTGCCAGCAGTGAAGGCAGGTACGAGCAGTACTTC.